The entry that follows covers one T cell receptor (beta chain) sequence. The CDR3 has 17 residues. The V gene's germline CDR1 is MNHEY and CDR2 SMNVEV (reference sequence). Trimming removed 2 bases at V and 1 base at J, with 15 bases between. This record belongs to a study of cytomegalovirus exposure and HLA in healthy donors. A multiplex PCR was run with 60 Vbeta primers and 13 Jbeta primers. Some clones are missing from TCRdb's copy, which holds only in-frame ones; the method was immunoSEQ multiplex PCR. The sample shows roughly 200,000 clones, 87% of them seen only once. The chain links TRBV27 to TRBJ2-1, with D possibly being TRBD1 (6 bases). The source material was PBMCs. The TCR comes from a boy between 2 and 10 years old in good health and CMV-seronegative. CDR3 sequence: CASSLRWDIRSYNEQFF. Written as DNA, the CDR3 is TGTGCCAGCAGTTTAAGGTGGGACATTAGGTCCTACAATGAGCAGTTCTTC.